This passage covers 32 T cell receptor beta chains from one sample sequenced in a study of cytomegalovirus exposure and HLA in healthy donors. Primers included in the PCR were 60 Vbeta and 13 Jbeta primers. TCRdb's table, derived via immunoSEQ multiplex PCR, lists solely in-frame clones and lacks some. The sample lists under 200,000 clones; around 82% were seen once. The sample consisted of PBMCs. Receptors were obtained from a man between 40 and 49 years old in good health and CMV-seropositive.

V usage is TRBV7-9 and J usage is TRBJ1-4; 9 bases match TRBD1. This CDR3 region has 15 residues. From germline, CDR1 is SEHNR and CDR2 FQNEAQ (reference sequence). V was pared by 5 bases and J by 6 bases, with 7 bases of the junction left unmatched. The CDR3: CASSIGTGRDEKLFF. The CDR3 coding sequence is TGTGCCAGCAGCATTGGGACAGGGAGGGATGAAAAACTGTTTTTT.

The CDR3 is CASAQGQETQYF. CDR3 DNA: TGTGCCAGTGCACAGGGCCAAGAGACCCAGTACTTC. V and J are TRBV19 and TRBJ2-5; D is possibly TRBD1 (6 bases). The CDR3 is 12 residues long. The germline V gene has CDR1 LNHDA and CDR2 SQIVND (reference sequence). V was shortened by 8 bases and J by 1 base, with 8 bases between the two germline ends.

V and J are TRBV7-9 and TRBJ2-1; TRBD2 agrees at 9 bases. Germline V lookup: CDR1 SEHNR, CDR2 FQNEAQ (reference sequence). This CDR3 has 16 amino acids. J gave up 10 bases and V 1 base, and 11 bases lay outside the gene matches. Here the CDR3 DNA reads TGTGCCAGCAGCTTAGAACTGGCGGGAGGGCCAGGGGAGCAGTTCTTC. It is translated as CASSLELAGGPGEQFF.

The chain employs TRBV2 and TRBJ1-1, with D hard to call. V shed 8 bases and J shed 0 bases, with 10 bases lying between them. Germline V gene data show CDR1 as SNHLY and CDR2 as FYNNEI. This CDR3 comprises 13 residues. The DNA of the CDR3 is TGTGCCAGCTTTCTTAATTTGAACACTGAAGCTTTCTTT. Amino acids: CASFLNLNTEAFF.

The V call is TRBV6-6, the J call TRBJ2-5, with D possibly matching TRBD2 (6 bases). The germline V gene has CDR1 MNHNY and CDR2 SVGAGI (reference sequence). CDR3 length: 15 residues. V was cut by 6 bases and J by 1 base, with 15 bases left in between. This CDR3 is CASSPPGTRQETQYF. CDR3 DNA: TGTGCCAGCAGCCCCCCCGGGACTCGCCAAGAGACCCAGTACTTC.

This clone was recorded a few times. V gene TRBV6-1 combines with J gene TRBJ1-5; tentative D call: TRBD1 (5 bases). The CDR3 covers 14 residues. Germline CDR1 reads MNHNS; CDR2 reads SASEGT. Trimming cost V 6 bases and J 3 bases, with 12 bases left between them. CDR3 protein: CASSGGPYNQPQHF. The CDR3 coding sequence is TGTGCCAGCAGCGGGGGACCGTACAATCAGCCCCAGCATTTT.

CDR3 DNA sequence: TGTGCCAGCAGCTTAGGGGGGACAGCTTACAATGAGCAGTTCTTC. Its translation is CASSLGGTAYNEQFF. This rearrangement joins TRBV7-2 to TRBJ2-1; TRBD1 matches at 7 bases. In germline, CDR1 is SGHTA, CDR2 FQGNSA. The CDR3 length is 15 residues. Germline trimming cut 1 base from V and 4 bases from J; bases unmatched to any gene: 4.

CDR3 DNA: TGCGCCAGCAGCCCGGCGGACTATGGCTACACCTTC. Amino acids: CASSPADYGYTF. The chain is built from TRBV5-1 and TRBJ1-2; D not resolved. The CDR3 loop spans 12 amino acids. Deletions cut 4 bases from V and 3 bases from J, with 7 bases between. Germline-derived CDR1 and CDR2 are SGHRS and YFSETQ.

Only one count was recorded for this clone. The gene calls are TRBV5-4 and TRBJ2-6, with 11 bases matching TRBD1. V shed 4 bases, J shed 13 bases, and the junction held 19 bases outside the gene matches. This CDR3 has 18 residues. Germline CDR1 reads SGHNT; CDR2 reads YYREEE (reference sequence). In DNA form, the CDR3 reads TGTGCCAGCAGCCCAGGCCAAACTTATGGACAGGGGGCTCTTGTCCTGACTTTC. This gives the protein CASSPGQTYGQGALVLTF.

This clone was observed once. This chain links TRBV7-9 with TRBJ1-1, with D perhaps TRBD1 (6 bases). CDR3 length equals 14 residues. Per the germline V gene, CDR1 is SEHNR and CDR2 is FQNEAQ (reference sequence). V lost 5 bases, J lost 6 bases, and 16 bases lay in between. The CDR3 nucleotides read TGTGCCAGCAGCCTCAGGGGTGATGAGGCTGAAGCTTTCTTT. This gives the protein CASSLRGDEAEAFF.

The chain employs TRBV6-4 and TRBJ1-3; D remains ambiguous. Germline CDR1 is MRHNA and CDR2 is SNTAGT. There are 13 residues in the CDR3. The germline V and J ends were trimmed by 3 bases and 2 bases, with 5 bases remaining between them. CDR3: CASSERAGNTIYF. CDR3 nucleotides: TGTGCCAGCAGTGAACGGGCTGGAAACACCATATATTTT.

The chain links TRBV5-6 to TRBJ1-1; possible D gene TRBD1, 6 bases. Germline values: CDR1 SGHDT, CDR2 YYEEEE. There are 15 residues in the CDR3. Trimming removed 3 bases from V and 3 bases from J, with 15 bases in between. The CDR3 is CASSSLRGRDTEAFF. Here the CDR3 DNA reads TGTGCCAGCAGCTCCCTCAGGGGCCGGGACACTGAAGCTTTCTTT.

The J gene is TRBJ2-7, the V gene TRBV5-1; D is possibly TRBD2 (7 bases). CDR3 length: 12 residues. Between the trimmed V and J ends, which lost 5 bases and 5 bases, there was a span of 11 bases. Germline V CDR1 and CDR2: SGHRS, YFSETQ. The CDR3 loop is CASRRGPDEQYF. The DNA for the CDR3 is TGCGCCAGCAGGCGGGGGCCTGACGAGCAGTACTTC.

This chain joins TRBV7-2 and TRBJ2-7, with TRBD2 matching 7 bases. The CDR3 has 14 residues. From germline, CDR1 is SGHTA and CDR2 FQGNSA. The V and J ends lost 0 bases and 7 bases, in that order; junction bases with no gene match: 6. In nucleotides, the CDR3 is TGTGCCAGCAGCTTAGCGGGAGGGTGGGGGGAGCAGTACTTC. The encoded protein is CASSLAGGWGEQYF.

The chain is built from TRBV9 and TRBJ2-2; the match to TRBD2 covers 8 bases. J lost 0 bases, V lost 3 bases, and 7 bases had no gene match. The CDR3 contains 17 residues. CDR1 is SGDLS, CDR2 YYNGEE, per germline. The CDR3 nucleotides read TGTGCCAGCAGCGGGACCCCAGCGGGAGCGAACACCGGGGAGCTGTTTTTT. Protein: CASSGTPAGANTGELFF. Filled out from reference TRBV9 and TRBJ2-2, the complete variable domain reads DSGVTQTPKHLITATGQRVTLRCSPRSGDLSVYWYQQSLDQGLQFLIQYYNGEERAKGNILERFSAQQFPDLHSELNLSSLELGDSALYFCASSGTPAGANTGELFFGEGSRLTVL.

This chain uses TRBV9 with TRBJ2-1; 14 nucleotides agree with TRBD2. This CDR3 has 16 amino acids. Germline CDR1 and CDR2: SGDLS and YYNGEE. The V segment lost 3 bases and the J segment 14 bases; nucleotides outside the gene matches: 13. CDR3 coding DNA: TGTGCCAGCAGCGCGCGGGGGGGGACTAGCGGGAGTGTAGAGTTCTTC. This encodes CASSARGGTSGSVEFF. Full variable domain (outside the CDR3, taken from reference TRBV9 and TRBJ2-1): DSGVTQTPKHLITATGQRVTLRCSPRSGDLSVYWYQQSLDQGLQFLIQYYNGEERAKGNILERFSAQQFPDLHSELNLSSLELGDSALYFCASSARGGTSGSVEFFGPGTRLTVL.

The chain is built from TRBV5-5 and TRBJ1-5; 8 bases agree with TRBD1. V gave up 0 bases and J gave up 6 bases; unmatched junction bases: 5. CDR3 length equals 15 residues. The germline V gene encodes CDR1 SGHKS and CDR2 YYEKEE (reference sequence). The CDR3 sequence is CASSLAGGAVQPQHF. The CDR3 DNA sequence: TGTGCCAGCAGCTTGGCAGGGGGCGCAGTTCAGCCCCAGCATTTT.

Points on this clone: Germline is not matched at one junction end, which may reflect a read error. The gene calls are TRBV7-9 and TRBJ1-3; TRBD1 matches 8 bases. The CDR3 has 13 residues. Germline lookup yields CDR1 SEHNR and CDR2 FQNEAQ (reference sequence). CDR3 bases: TGTTCCAGCAGCTCGACAGGGGCTAACACCATATATTTT. It translates to CSSSSTGANTIYF. Together with reference TRBV7-9 and TRBJ1-3, the CDR3 gives the full variable domain: DTGVSQNPRHKITKRGQNVTFRCDPISEHNRLYWYRQTLGQGPEFLTYFQNEAQLEKSRLLSDRFSAERPKGSFSTLEIQRTEQGDSAMYLCSSSSTGANTIYFGEGSWLTVV.

The rearrangement links TRBV5-1 to TRBJ2-5; 13 bases are shared with TRBD2. V was pared by 0 bases and J by 2 bases, with 1 base of the junction left unmatched. The CDR3 covers 16 residues. Germline loops: CDR1 SGHRS, CDR2 YFSETQ. The CDR3, as DNA: TGCGCCAGCAGCTTGGGGGGACTAGCGGGACAAGAGACCCAGTACTTC. It translates to CASSLGGLAGQETQYF.

This chain uses TRBV5-5 with TRBJ1-1; D remains unclear. Germline V gene lookup returns CDR1 SGHKS and CDR2 YYEKEE (reference sequence). The CDR3 has 13 residues. The V and J ends lost 0 bases and 2 bases respectively, with 5 bases between them. CDR3 loop: CASSLDLNTEAFF. The CDR3 DNA reads as TGTGCCAGCAGCTTGGATTTAAACACTGAAGCTTTCTTT.

This clone was counted only a few times. The V and J genes are TRBV30 and TRBJ2-3; 7 nucleotides match TRBD2. The germline V gene encodes CDR1 GTSNPN and CDR2 SVGIG (reference sequence). This CDR3 contains 15 residues. Trimming took 4 bases from V and 5 from J; bases not matched to a gene: 12. In DNA, the CDR3 is TGTGCCTGGACTGGCGGGAGACGTTTTGGAGATACGCAGTATTTT. Its protein is CAWTGGRRFGDTQYF.

The rearrangement links TRBV7-2 to TRBJ2-7; D perhaps matches TRBD1 (5 bases). In germline, CDR1 is SGHTA, CDR2 FQGNSA. The germline V and J ends were trimmed by 5 bases and 5 bases, with 22 bases remaining between them. CDR3 length: 16 residues. The CDR3 nucleotides are TGTGCCAGCAGCCTACGCTCAGGGCTAATGTTCCACGAGCAGTACTTC. Protein: CASSLRSGLMFHEQYF. The whole variable domain, remainder taken from reference TRBV7-2 and TRBJ2-7, is GAGVSQSPSNKVTEKGKDVELRCDPISGHTALYWYRQSLGQGLEFLIYFQGNSAPDKSGLPSDRFSAERTGGSVSTLTIQRTQQEDSAVYLCASSLRSGLMFHEQYFGPGTRLTVT.

The chain combines TRBV29-1 with TRBJ1-1; D gene uncertain. Germline-derived CDR1 and CDR2 are SQVTM and ANQGSEA. The CDR3 has 13 amino acids. Trimming left V 0 bases short and J 1 base short, with 6 bases between. CDR3 sequence reads: CSVEDSRNTEAFF. The CDR3, as DNA: TGCAGCGTTGAAGATTCCCGGAACACTGAAGCTTTCTTT.

The rearrangement joins TRBV7-2 to TRBJ2-7, with 8 bases matching TRBD2. Germline trimming cut 3 bases from V and 2 bases from J; bases unmatched to any gene: 6. The germline CDR1 and CDR2 sequences are SGHTA and FQGNSA. CDR3 length: 15 amino acids. The CDR3 loop is CASSFIREGAYEQYF. For the CDR3, the DNA is TGTGCCAGCAGCTTCATACGGGAGGGGGCCTACGAGCAGTACTTC.

The rearrangement joins TRBV29-1 to TRBJ2-1; tentatively, D is TRBD2 (5 bases). From germline, CDR1 is SQVTM and CDR2 ANQGSEA. V lost 5 bases to trimming and J lost 6 bases, with 23 bases between them. This CDR3 has 16 residues. CDR3 sequence reads: CSVLWLRRTRGNEQFF. Written as DNA, the CDR3 is TGCAGCGTTCTGTGGTTACGTAGGACTCGAGGCAATGAGCAGTTCTTC.

This clone was seen a single time. The chain joins TRBV18 to TRBJ2-1; 10 bases are shared with TRBD2. In germline, CDR1 is KGHSH, CDR2 LQKENI. With 2 bases clipped from V and 0 bases from J, the junction kept 4 bases outside the gene matches. This CDR3 has 17 residues. The CDR3 sequence: CASSPFSSGSSYNEQFF. In DNA, the CDR3 is TGTGCCAGCTCACCATTTTCTAGCGGGAGCTCCTACAATGAGCAGTTCTTC. The variable domain in full, with the rest retrieved from reference TRBV18 and TRBJ2-1, is NAGVMQNPRHLVRRRGQEARLRCSPMKGHSHVYWYRQLPEEGLKFMVYLQKENIIDESGMPKERFSAEFPKEGPSILRIQQVVRGDSAAYFCASSPFSSGSSYNEQFFGPGTRLTVL.

The chain combines TRBV11-3 with TRBJ1-1, with 9 bases that match TRBD1. Germline values: CDR1 SGHNT, CDR2 YENEEA. The length of the CDR3 is 13 residues. Trimming cost V 5 bases and J 6 bases; bases outside gene matches: 4. CDR3 in amino acids: CASSPRQGAEAFF. The DNA for the CDR3 is TGTGCCAGCAGCCCAAGACAGGGGGCTGAAGCTTTCTTT.

This clone was recorded once. The chain employs TRBV14 and TRBJ1-5, with D perhaps TRBD1 (5 bases). The CDR3 length is 13 residues. Trimming shortened V by 3 bases and J by 3 bases, and 6 bases separated the two germline ends. CDR1 is SGHDN and CDR2 is FVKESK in the germline V gene. The CDR3 coding sequence is TGTGCCAGCAGCCAGGGACTCAATCAGCCCCAGCATTTT. This sequence encodes CASSQGLNQPQHF.

The CDR3 nucleotides are TGCGCCAGCAGCTTGGACAGGGGAACTACCGGGGAGCTGTTTTTT. It encodes CASSLDRGTTGELFF. V is TRBV5-1 and J is TRBJ2-2; 7 bases align to TRBD1. This CDR3 region has 15 residues. CDR1 and CDR2 (germline): SGHRS, YFSETQ. The V gene end was trimmed by 0 bases and the J gene end by 5 bases; junction bases not matched to a gene: 4.

Written as DNA, the CDR3 is TGTGCCAGCAGCTTAAGACAGGGGGGTAGAGAGACCCAGTACTTC. This sequence encodes CASSLRQGGRETQYF. The chain couples TRBV7-2 to TRBJ2-5; the match to TRBD1 covers 9 bases. CDR3 length: 15 residues. The V and J ends lost 2 bases and 4 bases, in that order; junction bases with no gene match: 5. From germline, CDR1 is SGHTA and CDR2 FQGNSA. Drawing the rest from reference TRBV7-2 and TRBJ2-5, the complete variable domain is GAGVSQSPSNKVTEKGKDVELRCDPISGHTALYWYRQSLGQGLEFLIYFQGNSAPDKSGLPSDRFSAERTGGSVSTLTIQRTQQEDSAVYLCASSLRQGGRETQYFGPGTRLLVL.

The chain couples TRBV11-2 to TRBJ1-2; D remains ambiguous. This CDR3 is 12 amino acids long. CDR1 is SGHAT, CDR2 FQNNGV, per germline. Trimming removed 4 bases from V and 13 bases from J, with 16 bases in between. CDR3 residues: CASSSGGEGCTF. DNA of the CDR3: TGTGCCAGCAGCTCAGGCGGGGAGGGTTGCACCTTC.

V usage is TRBV5-1 and J usage is TRBJ2-7; 8 nucleotides agree with TRBD2. CDR3 length equals 20 residues. V shed 1 base, J shed 4 bases, and the junction held 22 bases outside the gene matches. CDR1 is SGHRS, CDR2 YFSETQ, per germline. CDR3: CASSLPKPGLEVVPLYEQYF. Written as DNA, the CDR3 is TGCGCCAGCAGCTTGCCAAAACCGGGACTAGAAGTTGTCCCGCTTTACGAGCAGTACTTC.